A single sample is the source of the 22 T cell receptor beta chains below, sequenced in a study of blood T cell repertoires in COVID-19. Sequencing used immunoSEQ multiplex PCR; TCRdb keeps in-frame clones, though not all of them. Among around 180,000 clones, roughly 70% were seen once, and the ten largest hold under 3.5%. Sequencing input: peripheral blood. The source is a woman aged 80 or older with acute or convalescent COVID-19.

The V and J genes are TRBV4-2 and TRBJ2-2; D possibly corresponds to TRBD2 (5 bases). Germline lookup yields CDR1 LGHNA and CDR2 YNFKEQ. Trimming cost V 0 bases and J 7 bases, with 12 bases left between them. CDR3 length equals 15 residues. The CDR3 DNA is TGTGCCAGCAGCCAAGATCTCCTAGCTAGCGGGGAGCTGTTTTTT. Its protein is CASSQDLLASGELFF.

The rearrangement joins TRBV3-1 (or the pseudogene TRBV3-2) to TRBJ1-1; no firm D call. V dropped 1 base and J dropped 2 bases, with 5 bases sitting between them. The CDR3 length is 13 residues. Per the germline V gene, CDR1 is LGHDT and CDR2 is YNNKEL (reference sequence). The CDR3 DNA reads TGTGCCAGCAGCCAAGGCGGAAACACTGAAGCTTTCTTT. Protein: CASSQGGNTEAFF.

In DNA, the CDR3 is TGCGCCAGCATCCCCCTGGGGGGGGGCACAGATACGCAGTATTTT. This sequence encodes CASIPLGGGTDTQYF. The chain employs TRBV5-1 and TRBJ2-3; the match to TRBD2 covers 7 bases. Germline lookup yields CDR1 SGHRS and CDR2 YFSETQ. This CDR3 has 15 amino acids. V was clipped by 6 bases and J by 1 base; unmatched bases: 8. Using reference TRBV5-1 and TRBJ2-3 for the parts outside the CDR3, the full variable domain is KAGVTQTPRYLIKTRGQQVTLSCSPISGHRSVSWYQQTPGQGLQFLFEYFSETQRNKGNFPGRFSGRQFSNSRSEMNVSTLELGDSALYLCASIPLGGGTDTQYFGPGTRLTVL.

This clone was found once. The J gene is TRBJ2-7, the V gene TRBV6-2 or TRBV6-3; TRBD1 matches at 10 bases. V was clipped by 6 bases and J by 2 bases; unmatched bases: 7. The CDR3 length is 15 residues. Germline loops: CDR1 MNHEY, CDR2 SVGEGT. The CDR3 is CASRPEGQGPYEQYF. Here the CDR3 DNA reads TGTGCCAGCAGACCTGAGGGACAGGGGCCCTACGAGCAGTACTTC.

The rearrangement links TRBV2 to TRBJ1-5; D gene ambiguous. CDR1 SNHLY and CDR2 FYNNEI come from the germline V gene. Trimming took off 11 bases at V and 2 bases at J, with 16 bases between the two ends. The CDR3 consists of 14 residues. This CDR3 reads CAGGPVVGNQPQHF. In nucleotides, the CDR3 is TGTGCCGGAGGACCCGTGGTAGGCAATCAGCCCCAGCATTTT.

The chain carries TRBV27 and TRBJ2-7, with TRBD1 as a possible D gene (6 bases). V was cut by 5 bases and J by 6 bases, with 17 bases left in between. Germline CDR1 and CDR2: MNHEY and SMNVEV (reference sequence). This CDR3 is 14 amino acids long. Here the CDR3 DNA reads TGTGCCAGCAGTCCCCGACAGGTGCGAGGCGAGCAGTACTTC. It is translated as CASSPRQVRGEQYF.

In the case of this clone: The junction shows a germline mismatch at one end, possibly a read error. The genes are TRBV28 and TRBJ1-5; D not certain. Germline CDR1 and CDR2: MDHEN and SYDVKM. The CDR3 runs 15 residues. This CDR3 reads CASNPIGGSHQPQHF. The CDR3 region has the DNA TGTGCCAGCAACCCCATTGGAGGTAGCCATCAGCCCCAGCATTTT.

The genes are TRBV19 and TRBJ1-5, with 8 bases fitting TRBD1. Germline V lookup: CDR1 LNHDA, CDR2 SQIVND (reference sequence). The CDR3 covers 15 residues. V was pared by 6 bases and J by 3 bases, with 7 bases of the junction left unmatched. The CDR3 protein is CASSQWTGNNQPQHF. The CDR3 region has the DNA TGTGCCAGTAGCCAGTGGACAGGGAACAATCAGCCCCAGCATTTT.

This chain's CDR3 is CASSSTGASYGYTF. DNA of the CDR3: TGTGCCAGCAGTTCGACAGGGGCTTCCTATGGCTACACCTTC. V is TRBV28 and J is TRBJ1-2; 8 nucleotides align to TRBD1. Germline CDR1 reads MDHEN; CDR2 reads SYDVKM. CDR3 length: 14 residues. Unmatched junction bases numbered 5, after V lost 4 bases and J lost 4 bases.

About this clone itself: The same CDR3 can be traced to other DNA sequences in this sample. V is TRBV18 and J is TRBJ2-2, with 9 bases that match TRBD1. Germline CDR1 KGHSH, CDR2 LQKENI. V shed 2 bases, J shed 3 bases, and the junction held 1 base outside the gene matches. There are 15 residues in the CDR3. The DNA of the CDR3 is TGTGCCAGCTCACCAAGACAGGGGGACACCGGGGAGCTGTTTTTT. Translated, it gives CASSPRQGDTGELFF.

The rearrangement uses TRBV10-3 and TRBJ2-5; TRBD1 agrees at 8 bases. There are 13 residues in the CDR3. V trimming: 10 bases; J trimming: 2 bases; junction bases outside the gene matches: 6. CDR1 ENHRY and CDR2 SYGVKD come from the germline V gene. The CDR3 here is CATLGDRQETQYF. The CDR3 region has the DNA TGTGCCACCCTGGGGGACAGGCAAGAGACCCAGTACTTC.

This clone appeared many times. The chain uses TRBV27 and TRBJ2-7, with 13 bases that match TRBD2. Germline-derived CDR1 and CDR2 are MNHEY and SMNVEV (reference sequence). The CDR3 is 16 amino acids. Germline trimming cut 5 bases from V and 6 bases from J; bases unmatched to any gene: 10. CDR3 loop: CASSPPGLAGAVEQYF. CDR3 DNA sequence: TGTGCCAGCAGTCCCCCCGGACTAGCGGGAGCGGTCGAGCAGTACTTC.

The chain is built from TRBV19 and TRBJ1-3; D possibly corresponds to TRBD1 (5 bases). This CDR3 region has 15 residues. V was shortened by 4 bases and J by 1 base, with 11 bases between the two germline ends. CDR1 and CDR2 (germline): LNHDA, SQIVND (reference sequence). The CDR3 region is CASSRGQQSGNTIYF. Here the CDR3 DNA reads TGTGCCAGTAGTAGGGGCCAGCAGTCTGGAAACACCATATATTTT. The full variable domain, with the rest looked up from reference TRBV19 and TRBJ1-3, is DGGITQSPKYLFRKEGQNVTLSCEQNLNHDAMYWYRQDPGQGLRLIYYSQIVNDFQKGDIAEGYSVSREKKESFPLTVTSAQKNPTAFYLCASSRGQQSGNTIYFGEGSWLTVV.

This clone was seen just once. The V gene is TRBV6-6, the J gene TRBJ2-2; 9 bases are shared with TRBD1. With V trimmed by 7 bases and J by 5 bases, 5 bases remained unmatched. Germline CDR1 reads MNHNY; CDR2 reads SVGAGI (reference sequence). CDR3 length: 14 residues. In DNA, the CDR3 is TGTGCCAGCATGGGGACAGGGCCAACCGGGGAGCTGTTTTTT. It codes for CASMGTGPTGELFF.

This clone was counted a few times. This rearrangement joins TRBV27 to TRBJ2-5; the D gene is possibly TRBD1 (5 bases). With 5 bases removed from V and 5 bases from J, the gap between germline ends came to 9 bases. The CDR3 has 12 amino acids. Germline V gives CDR1 MNHEY, CDR2 SMNVEV (reference sequence). CDR3 sequence: CASSQGMETQYF. CDR3 nucleotides: TGTGCCAGCAGTCAGGGAATGGAGACCCAGTACTTC.

V gene TRBV18 combines with J gene TRBJ2-2, with a weak D call TRBD2 (5 bases). Germline CDR1 reads KGHSH; CDR2 reads LQKENI. This CDR3 is built from 15 residues. Trimming left V 6 bases short and J 3 bases short, with 14 bases between. CDR3 coding DNA: TGTGCCAGCTCGCGCGAGAGGGTCGACACCGGGGAGCTGTTTTTT. It codes for CASSRERVDTGELFF.

This chain connects TRBV4-1 to TRBJ1-5; D remains ambiguous. Germline V gene data show CDR1 as MGHRA and CDR2 as YSYEKL. The CDR3 consists of 15 residues. V lost 3 bases and J 7 bases, leaving 16 bases between the germline ends. The CDR3 DNA follows: TGCGCCAGCAGCCACCAGGTTGGACGGGAACAGCCCCAGCATTTT. Translation: CASSHQVGREQPQHF.

The V call is TRBV27, the J call TRBJ2-5; 7 bases match TRBD1. V was clipped by 3 bases and J by 5 bases; unmatched bases: 6. Looked up from germline, CDR1 is MNHEY and CDR2 is SMNVEV (reference sequence). The CDR3 runs to 14 residues. The CDR3 protein is CASSFSGGLETQYF. CDR3 coding DNA: TGTGCCAGCAGTTTTTCAGGGGGTCTTGAGACCCAGTACTTC.

For the CDR3, the DNA is TGTGCCAGCACGGGAGGATACACCGGGGAGCTGTTTTTT. Translation: CASTGGYTGELFF. The rearrangement links TRBV9 to TRBJ2-2, with 7 bases aligning to TRBD2. The CDR3 is 13 amino acids. Per germline, CDR1 SGDLS and CDR2 YYNGEE. The trim removed 6 bases at V and 3 bases at J, leaving 2 bases unmatched.

The chain carries TRBV10-1 and TRBJ2-2; the match to TRBD1 covers 7 bases. There are 14 residues in the CDR3. Germline lookup yields CDR1 WNHNN and CDR2 SYGVQD (reference sequence). Unmatched junction bases numbered 5, after V lost 5 bases and J lost 5 bases. The chain's CDR3 is CASSPGTETGELFF. The CDR3 DNA sequence: TGCGCCAGCAGTCCCGGGACAGAGACCGGGGAGCTGTTTTTT.

This chain uses TRBV28 with TRBJ1-5; tentatively, D is TRBD1 (6 bases). Per germline, CDR1 MDHEN and CDR2 SYDVKM. The CDR3 is made up of 13 amino acids. V lost 6 bases and J lost 9, with 15 bases in between. CDR3 sequence: CASRDRGSRPQHF. In DNA form, the CDR3 reads TGTGCCAGCAGAGATAGGGGGAGTCGGCCCCAGCATTTT.

The chain joins TRBV5-1 to TRBJ2-3; no clear D gene. The length of the CDR3 is 14 residues. Germline V lookup: CDR1 SGHRS, CDR2 YFSETQ. V was pared by 0 bases and J by 3 bases, with 8 bases between. The CDR3 DNA sequence: TGCGCCAGCAGCTTGGATCGAGGAACAGATACGCAGTATTTT. Amino acids: CASSLDRGTDTQYF.